Following are 10 T cell receptor beta chains from one sample sequenced in a study of regulatory T cells in long-lasting Graves disease. Investigators prepared the TCR beta libraries by applying iRepertoire HTBI primers and Arm-PCR of CDR3 regions. In TCRdb, the multiplex PCR reads were re-called with MiXCR into one record per CDR3 protein. The sample contains about 540,000 distinct CDR3 sequences, 13% of which appear only once. Stated time point: newly diagnosed GD, antithyroid drugs for less than 3 months. Scientists built the TCR library using RNA that was extracted from PBMCs. The sample was also reused in another study, on T cells in Graves' hyperthyroidism and ophthalmopathy.

The starting material was peripheral blood mononuclear cells (PBMCs), obtained at new diagnosis, from a patient treated with antithyroid drugs. These receptors all stem from a man younger than 40 with Graves disease.

There are a few counts of this clonotype. With a far larger clone one base away, a read error is the likely cause. The chain carries TRBV2 and TRBJ2-7; D is unresolved. Near its end, the DNA agrees better with TRBJ2-3, so the J call may be wrong. Germline V gives CDR1 SNHLY, CDR2 FYNNEI. This CDR3 has 12 residues. The CDR3 protein is CASSSGADTQYF. The CDR3 DNA is TGTGCCAGCAGTTCGGGCGCAGATACGCAGTATTTT.

This clonotype came up many times. This chain links TRBV27 with TRBJ2-3; tentative D call: TRBD2 (6 bases). Per the germline V gene, CDR1 is MNHEY and CDR2 is SMNVEV (reference sequence). CDR3 length equals 18 residues. Trimming left V 5 bases short and J 0 bases short, with 21 bases between. The CDR3 loop reads CASSLTPVSGLSTDTQYF. In DNA, the CDR3 is TGTGCCAGCAGTCTCACCCCGGTGAGCGGACTAAGCACAGATACGCAGTATTTT.

This clonotype was seen at least ten times. The rearrangement uses TRBV29-1 and TRBJ2-7; 13 bases agree with TRBD2. The CDR3 covers 15 residues. Germline lookup yields CDR1 SQVTM and CDR2 ANQGSEA. With V trimmed by 6 bases and J by 3 bases, 8 bases remained unmatched. In nucleotides, the CDR3 is TGCAGCGTGGGGATACTAGCGGGAGGGCGCTACGAGCAGTACTTC. Its protein product is CSVGILAGGRYEQYF.

In its sample, this clonotype was seen a few times. The junction departs from the called germline gene at one end, perhaps through a read error. This chain joins TRBV6-2 or TRBV6-3 and TRBJ2-7; D not resolved. CDR1 is MNHEY, CDR2 SVGEGT, per germline. The CDR3 totals 15 residues. The CDR3 sequence is CASTKTVQNSYKQYF. The CDR3 nucleotides are TGTGCCAGCACCAAAACGGTACAGAACTCCTACAAGCAGTACTTC.

This clonotype was picked up many times. This chain joins TRBV10-3 and TRBJ2-1, with TRBD2 as a possible D gene (6 bases). Trimming removed 7 bases at V and 1 base at J, with 8 bases between. This CDR3 spans 13 amino acids. CDR1 ENHRY and CDR2 SYGVKD come from the germline V gene. Here the CDR3 DNA reads TGTGCCATCACTAGCGTTTCCTACAATGAGCAGTTCTTC. It is translated as CAITSVSYNEQFF.

The J gene is TRBJ2-4, the V gene TRBV3-1; the D gene is possibly TRBD2 (6 bases). The CDR3 spans 18 residues. Germline CDR1 is LGHDT and CDR2 is YNNKEL (reference sequence). V was cut by 0 bases and J by 9 bases, with 24 bases left in between. The CDR3 DNA reads TGTGCCAGCAGCCAAGAAAGTGGAGGGCGACTAGTGGGAGGCATTCAGTACTTC. The encoded protein is CASSQESGGRLVGGIQYF.

This chain links TRBV19 with TRBJ1-2; D not resolved. Trimming stripped 4 bases from V and 4 bases from J, with 10 bases between. This CDR3 is 13 amino acids long. Germline CDR1 reads LNHDA; CDR2 reads SQIVND (reference sequence). The chain's CDR3 is CASSNVRLYGYTF. The DNA of the CDR3 is TGTGCCAGTAGTAACGTACGACTCTATGGCTACACCTTC.

The V and J genes are TRBV7-8 and TRBJ2-3; 7 bases map to TRBD2. Germline CDR1 reads SGHVS; CDR2 reads FQNEAQ. CDR3 length: 17 amino acids. The V and J ends lost 1 base and 4 bases, in that order; junction bases with no gene match: 11. The CDR3, as DNA: TGTGCCAGCAGCTTAGACACAGGTGGGGCGGGAGCAGATACGCAGTATTTT. Its protein is CASSLDTGGAGADTQYF.

This clonotype was counted at least ten times. The chain links TRBV5-1 to TRBJ1-2; tentative D call: TRBD1 (6 bases). CDR1 is SGHRS, CDR2 YFSETQ, per germline. The V end was cut by 2 bases, the J end by 0 bases, with 14 bases between. CDR3 length equals 16 residues. Written as DNA, the CDR3 is TGCGCCAGCAGCTTCCAGACAGGACCGACTAACTATGGCTACACCTTC. Amino acids: CASSFQTGPTNYGYTF.

This clonotype was seen repeatedly, ten times or more. The chain carries TRBV6-5 and TRBJ2-5; D is uncertain. Trimming removed 4 bases at V and 3 bases at J, with 12 bases between. CDR3 length: 14 amino acids. Germline V lookup: CDR1 MNHEY, CDR2 SVGAGI. CDR3 amino acids: CASSLLSTKETQYF. CDR3 in DNA: TGTGCCAGCAGTTTACTTTCCACCAAAGAGACCCAGTACTTC.